The 15 T cell receptor beta chains given below trace back to one sample, sequenced in a study of T cell responses to AZD1222 COVID-19 vaccine. Clones were read by immunoSEQ multiplex PCR, and TCRdb kept only the in-frame ones, dropping some. Here the sample spans 90,000 or so clones, 86% being singletons. This specimen consisted of peripheral blood, obtained on day 0 of AZD1222 vaccination. These receptors were obtained from an adult in good health.

This clone was detected many times. This sequence joins TRBV3-1 (or the pseudogene TRBV3-2) and TRBJ1-1; TRBD1 agrees at 8 bases. Looked up from germline, CDR1 is LGHDT and CDR2 is YNNKEL (reference sequence). The CDR3 runs 19 residues. The trim removed 1 base at V and 0 bases at J, leaving 13 bases unmatched. CDR3 sequence (DNA): TGTGCCAGCAGCCAAGCACAAGGGCGGACAGGGAGGGTGAACACTGAAGCTTTCTTT. Amino acid sequence: CASSQAQGRTGRVNTEAFF.

V is TRBV5-8 and J is TRBJ1-3; TRBD1 aligns across 7 bases. From germline, CDR1 is SGHTS and CDR2 YDEGEE. V lost 4 bases to trimming and J lost 0 bases; unmatched junction nucleotides: 4. This CDR3 has 15 residues. DNA for the CDR3: TGTGCCAGCAGCCAGACAGGGTTCTCTGGAAACACCATATATTTT. Protein: CASSQTGFSGNTIYF.

The rearrangement joins TRBV18 to TRBJ2-5; a possible D gene is TRBD1 (7 bases). V lost 3 bases and J 2 bases, leaving 25 bases between the germline ends. Germline V gene lookup returns CDR1 KGHSH and CDR2 LQKENI. The CDR3 runs to 19 residues. The CDR3 here is CASSPLRGASQTNQETQYF. The DNA for the CDR3 is TGTGCCAGCTCACCTCTCAGGGGGGCAAGCCAGACAAATCAAGAGACCCAGTACTTC.

This rearrangement joins TRBV7-2 to TRBJ1-5; 7 nucleotides line up with TRBD1. V lost 0 bases, J lost 2 bases, and 4 bases stayed unmatched. This CDR3 comprises 16 residues. Germline lookup yields CDR1 SGHTA and CDR2 FQGNSA. In nucleotides, the CDR3 is TGTGCCAGCAGCTTAGCAGGGGGCCGGGGCAATCAGCCCCAGCATTTT. It codes for CASSLAGGRGNQPQHF.

V usage is TRBV6-1 and J usage is TRBJ2-1, with 13 positions matching TRBD2. The germline V gene encodes CDR1 MNHNS and CDR2 SASEGT. Trimming cost V 5 bases and J 7 bases; bases outside gene matches: 5. The CDR3 runs 15 residues. CDR3 loop: CASSSWTSGSNEQFF. The CDR3 nucleotides read TGTGCCAGCAGTTCATGGACTAGCGGGAGTAATGAGCAGTTCTTC.

This chain uses TRBV7-8 with TRBJ1-1; maybe TRBD1 (6 bases). Per germline, CDR1 SGHVS and CDR2 FQNEAQ. Trimming took off 5 bases at V and 2 bases at J, with 12 bases between the two ends. The length of the CDR3 is 14 residues. The CDR3 DNA follows: TGTGCCAGCAGCACCAGGACAGTTAACACTGAAGCTTTCTTT. Translation gives CASSTRTVNTEAFF.

The chain joins TRBV25-1 to TRBJ1-2; 10 bases line up with TRBD1. The CDR3 runs 14 residues. Germline CDR1 and CDR2: MGHDK and SYGVNS. Trimming at V came to 6 bases and at J to 3 bases, leaving 4 bases not matched to a gene. CDR3 amino acids: CASRGDRGHYGYTF. In DNA, the CDR3 is TGTGCCAGCAGGGGGGACAGGGGACACTATGGCTACACCTTC.

The gene calls are TRBV7-8 and TRBJ2-3; D not certain. The CDR3 consists of 14 residues. Germline assignment: CDR1 SGHVS and CDR2 FQNEAQ. Trimming shortened V by 8 bases and J by 5 bases, and 17 bases separated the two germline ends. In DNA form, the CDR3 reads TGTGCCAGCGCAACATCACCGGTGGTAGATACGCAGTATTTT. Amino acids: CASATSPVVDTQYF.

The chain recombines TRBV28 with TRBJ1-1; 11 bases fit TRBD1. Per germline, CDR1 MDHEN and CDR2 SYDVKM. The J segment lost 6 bases and the V segment lost 3 bases, leaving 6 bases of the junction unmatched. The CDR3 runs to 15 residues. The CDR3: CASSFPGQGASEAFF. CDR3 coding DNA: TGTGCCAGCAGTTTCCCCGGACAGGGGGCCTCTGAAGCTTTCTTT.

The V gene is TRBV3-1 (or the pseudogene TRBV3-2), the J gene TRBJ2-1; 15 bases are a match to TRBD2. Trimming at V came to 0 bases and at J to 7 bases, leaving 4 bases not matched to a gene. Germline CDR1 LGHDT, CDR2 YNNKEL (reference sequence). This CDR3 contains 17 residues. CDR3 sequence (DNA): TGTGCCAGCAGCCAAGATTATGGACTAGCGGGAGGGAATGAGCAGTTCTTC. Amino acids: CASSQDYGLAGGNEQFF.

The rearrangement links TRBV27 to TRBJ1-1, with D tentatively TRBD1 (6 bases). The V and J ends lost 4 bases and 2 bases respectively, with 8 bases between them. Germline lookup yields CDR1 MNHEY and CDR2 SMNVEV (reference sequence). CDR3 size: 13 residues. The CDR3 reads CASSWTANTEAFF. The CDR3 DNA reads as TGTGCCAGCAGTTGGACAGCTAACACTGAAGCTTTCTTT.

The chain combines TRBV12-3 or TRBV12-4 with TRBJ1-2; D is perhaps TRBD1 (5 bases). CDR3 length equals 13 residues. Trimming cost V 7 bases and J 1 base, with 10 bases left between them. CDR3 in amino acids: CASTMTVNYGYTF. CDR3 nucleotide sequence: TGTGCCAGCACCATGACAGTTAACTATGGCTACACCTTC.

The chain uses TRBV9 and TRBJ2-3; tentative D call: TRBD2 (5 bases). Germline V gene data show CDR1 as SGDLS and CDR2 as YYNGEE. V was trimmed by 0 bases and J by 2 bases, leaving 13 bases between them. The CDR3 has 16 residues. The CDR3 bases are TGTGCCAGCAGCGTAGGGGGTCGGAGGCTCACAGATACGCAGTATTTT. This codes for CASSVGGRRLTDTQYF.

The chain combines TRBV7-2 with TRBJ2-1; D gene unclear. V was cut by 5 bases and J by 6 bases, with 5 bases left in between. The V gene's germline CDR1 is SGHTA and CDR2 FQGNSA. This CDR3 contains 11 residues. The CDR3 reads CASSPSNEQFF. The CDR3 nucleotides read TGTGCCAGCAGCCCAAGCAATGAGCAGTTCTTC.

This chain connects TRBV6-1 to TRBJ2-7, with 8 nucleotides matching TRBD2. The CDR3 runs to 17 residues. The germline gives CDR1 MNHNS, CDR2 SASEGT. The trim removed 3 bases at V and 3 bases at J, leaving 13 bases unmatched. This CDR3 is CASSDYSFAGGGYEQYF. CDR3 in DNA: TGTGCCAGCAGTGATTACTCATTCGCGGGAGGTGGCTACGAGCAGTACTTC.